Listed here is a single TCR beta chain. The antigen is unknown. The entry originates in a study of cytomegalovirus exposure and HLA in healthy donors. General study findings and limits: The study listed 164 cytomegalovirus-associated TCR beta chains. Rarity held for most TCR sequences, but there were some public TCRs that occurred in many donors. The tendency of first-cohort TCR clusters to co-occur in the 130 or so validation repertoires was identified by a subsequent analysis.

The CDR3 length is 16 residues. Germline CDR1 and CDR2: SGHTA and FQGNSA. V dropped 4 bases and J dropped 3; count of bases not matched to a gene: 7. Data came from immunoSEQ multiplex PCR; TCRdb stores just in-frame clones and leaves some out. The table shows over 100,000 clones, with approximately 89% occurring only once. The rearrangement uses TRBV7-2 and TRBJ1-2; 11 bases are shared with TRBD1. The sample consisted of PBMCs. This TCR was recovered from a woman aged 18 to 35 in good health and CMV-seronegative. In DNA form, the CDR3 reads TGTGCCAGCAGCTCTTGGGACAGGGGGATAGACTATGGCTACACCTTC. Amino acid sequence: CASSSWDRGIDYGYTF.